Shown below are 28 T cell receptor beta chains from a single sample sequenced in a study of spatial heterogeneity in lung cancer (dated by TCRdb to about 2019). The label giving this sample's time point can be read as: sample taken at primary tumor resection. Without any cell sorting, TCR sequencing was performed on whole RNA extracted either from tumor and nontumor lung tissue or from cryopreserved PBMC samples. Preparation of the library involved 5' RACE. Sequencing took place on a NextSeq 500. Starting from the raw public reads, TCRdb applied fastp trimming at Q25, assembled clones with MiXCR and retained in-frame beta chains. CDR3 protein duplicates are merged, each entry listing the most common genes and DNA. The sample table lists 90,000 to 95,000 distinct CDR3 sequences, roughly 12% of them with a count of one. The ten largest clones take up over 40% of the sample. The sample was PBMCs, taken at surgery. Receptor source: a male donor with early-stage non-small cell lung cancer.

The chain is built from TRBV7-2 and TRBJ2-3; no firm D call. This CDR3 region has 16 residues. V was pared by 5 bases and J by 2 bases, with 17 bases between. Germline V gene sequence: CDR1 SGHTA, CDR2 FQGNSA. This CDR3 is CASSANSLGITDTQYF. As DNA, the CDR3 is TGTGCCAGCAGCGCCAATAGCTTAGGGATCACAGATACGCAGTATTTT. Complete variable domain (other parts from reference TRBV7-2 and TRBJ2-3): GAGVSQSPSNKVTEKGKDVELRCDPISGHTALYWYRQSLGQGLEFLIYFQGNSAPDKSGLPSDRFSAERTGGSVSTLTIQRTQQEDSAVYLCASSANSLGITDTQYFGPGTRLTVL.

This clonotype was recorded a few times. The rearrangement uses TRBV28 and TRBJ2-2, with 7 positions matching TRBD1. CDR1 MDHEN and CDR2 SYDVKM come from the germline V gene. The CDR3 totals 14 residues. V shed 6 bases and J 1 base; nucleotides not matched to a gene: 2. CDR3 DNA: TGTGCCAGCAGGCGACAGGGGAACACCGGGGAGCTGTTTTTT. Translation: CASRRQGNTGELFF.

Only a few counts were recorded for this clonotype. The CDR3 protein is CASSKDRENYNEQFF. The CDR3 DNA reads TGTGCCAGCAGCAAGGACAGGGAAAACTACAATGAGCAGTTCTTC. The rearrangement uses TRBV11-3 and TRBJ2-1, with 8 bases identical to TRBD1. This CDR3 comprises 15 residues. V shed 5 bases and J 3 bases; nucleotides not matched to a gene: 6. Germline loops: CDR1 SGHNT, CDR2 YENEEA.

This clonotype has more than one count but fewer than ten. The rearrangement uses TRBV18 and TRBJ1-1; 10 nucleotides agree with TRBD1. J lost 1 base, V lost 6 bases, and 5 bases had no gene match. The CDR3 contains 15 residues. Germline CDR1 is KGHSH and CDR2 is LQKENI. This chain's CDR3 is CASSPRQGANTEAFF. The DNA of the CDR3 is TGTGCCAGCTCCCCTAGACAGGGGGCGAACACTGAAGCTTTCTTT.

The chain has TRBV25-1 and TRBJ2-7; TRBD1 matches at 9 bases. Germline V gene data show CDR1 as MGHDK and CDR2 as SYGVNS. J gave up 4 bases and V 9 bases, and 16 bases lay outside the gene matches. The CDR3 runs 16 residues. CDR3 coding DNA: TGTGCCAGTCCACGGGCCAGGGACAGGGCTATATACGAGCAGTACTTC. Translation: CASPRARDRAIYEQYF.

The chain carries TRBV14 and TRBJ1-4; 10 positions match TRBD1. In germline, CDR1 is SGHDN, CDR2 FVKESK. The CDR3 is 17 amino acids. Unmatched junction bases numbered 10, after V lost 1 base and J lost 8 bases. Written as DNA, the CDR3 is TGTGCCAGCAGCCAAGTTCGACGGACAGGGGGTGGCGAAAAACTGTTTTTT. Protein product: CASSQVRRTGGGEKLFF.

This clonotype came up a few times. The chain couples TRBV20-1 to TRBJ2-5; 10 nucleotides align to TRBD1. V was pared by 0 bases and J by 5 bases, with 9 bases of the junction left unmatched. The CDR3 spans 16 residues. Germline-derived CDR1 and CDR2 are DFQATT and SNEGSKA (reference sequence). The CDR3 DNA follows: TGCAGTGCTAGAGATCCCAGGGACAGGGGCTTCGAGACCCAGTACTTC. It is translated as CSARDPRDRGFETQYF.

This clonotype was seen at least ten times. The genes are TRBV5-1 and TRBJ2-5; weak D call: TRBD2 (6 bases). CDR1 is SGHRS and CDR2 is YFSETQ in the germline V gene. V lost 2 bases and J lost 3, with 11 bases in between. The CDR3 consists of 14 residues. For the CDR3, the DNA is TGCGCCAGCAGCTTAGGGACTTCTGAAGAGACCCAGTACTTC. This translates into CASSLGTSEETQYF.

The J gene is TRBJ2-1, the V gene TRBV4-3; D is possibly TRBD1 or TRBD2 (5 bases each). V was shortened by 0 bases and J by 6 bases, with 9 bases between the two germline ends. This CDR3 is 14 amino acids long. CDR1 and CDR2 from the germline V gene are LGHNA and YSLEER. The CDR3 reads CASSQDAGSNEQFF. Written as DNA, the CDR3 is TGCGCCAGCAGCCAAGATGCAGGGAGCAATGAGCAGTTCTTC.

The chain couples TRBV27 to TRBJ1-2, with 8 bases matching TRBD1. The ends lost 3 bases at V and 5 bases at J; junction bases unmatched: 8. The CDR3 contains 15 residues. Germline V gene lookup returns CDR1 MNHEY and CDR2 SMNVEV (reference sequence). The CDR3 bases are TGTGCCAGCAGTTTGACCGGGACAGGTGTTTATGGCTACACCTTC. This codes for CASSLTGTGVYGYTF.

The sample holds a few counts of this clonotype. The CDR3 DNA sequence: TGTGCCAGCGGAACCGGGACTGTGAATGAGCAGTTCTTC. Translated: CASGTGTVNEQFF. The J gene is TRBJ2-1, the V gene TRBV11-2, with D possibly matching TRBD2 (6 bases). The germline V and J ends were trimmed by 8 bases and 7 bases, with 15 bases remaining between them. Germline-derived CDR1 and CDR2 are SGHAT and FQNNGV. This CDR3 is built from 13 residues.

DNA for the CDR3: TGTGCCAGCAGTTTCCTCGGGGCCGGTACCGGGGAGCTGTTTTTT. Translating it yields CASSFLGAGTGELFF. The V gene is TRBV28, the J gene TRBJ2-2; TRBD1 or TRBD2 may be the D gene (5 bases each). Germline V gene data show CDR1 as MDHEN and CDR2 as SYDVKM. Trimming pared 3 bases from V and 5 bases from J, leaving 13 bases between. The CDR3 consists of 15 residues.

The rearrangement links TRBV7-8 to TRBJ1-4; maybe TRBD1 (5 bases). The CDR3 has 16 amino acids. The V gene's germline CDR1 is SGHVS and CDR2 FQNEAQ. V was pared by 5 bases and J by 1 base, with 14 bases between. The CDR3 sequence: CASSPTPGRTNEKLFF. The CDR3 nucleotides are TGTGCCAGCAGCCCTACGCCGGGGCGAACTAATGAAAAACTGTTTTTT.

V is TRBV5-1 and J is TRBJ2-5, with D possibly TRBD2 on 7 matching bases. This CDR3 comprises 17 residues. CDR1 SGHRS and CDR2 YFSETQ come from the germline V gene. V gave up 6 bases and J gave up 1 base, with 22 bases separating them. The CDR3 DNA is TGCGCCAGCAAGTCGGGGGTCGGCGGGGGCCCCCAAGAGACCCAGTACTTC. Translation: CASKSGVGGGPQETQYF.

This clonotype has just a few counts. This chain joins TRBV5-6 and TRBJ1-2, with D maybe TRBD1 (5 bases). Trimming took off 0 bases at V and 8 bases at J, with 11 bases between the two ends. Germline V gene lookup returns CDR1 SGHDT and CDR2 YYEEEE. The length of the CDR3 is 13 residues. This CDR3 is CASSLDPGSGYTF. The CDR3 DNA is TGTGCCAGCAGCTTGGATCCAGGGAGCGGCTACACCTTC.

J is TRBJ1-2 and V is TRBV5-1, with 8 bases fitting TRBD1. Germline V gene sequence: CDR1 SGHRS, CDR2 YFSETQ. The V segment lost 3 bases and the J segment 7 bases; nucleotides outside the gene matches: 11. The CDR3 contains 15 residues. This CDR3 reads CASSYDRGPGFGYTF. For the CDR3, the DNA is TGCGCCAGCAGCTACGACAGGGGCCCAGGTTTTGGCTACACCTTC.

This chain links TRBV9 with TRBJ1-4; D is perhaps TRBD1 (6 bases). V shed 2 bases and J shed 2 bases, with 19 bases lying between them. In germline, CDR1 is SGDLS, CDR2 YYNGEE. This CDR3 comprises 18 residues. CDR3 amino acids: CASSVAGTTGVTNEKLFF. The CDR3, as DNA: TGTGCCAGCAGCGTGGCCGGGACAACCGGGGTTACTAATGAAAAACTGTTTTTT.

This clonotype turned up a few times. J is TRBJ2-2 and V is TRBV4-1; weak D call: TRBD1 (5 bases). The CDR3 spans 16 residues. Trimming left V 1 base short and J 0 bases short, with 9 bases between. Germline V gives CDR1 MGHRA, CDR2 YSYEKL. The DNA for the CDR3 is TGCGCCAGCAGCCAAGCTTGGGGCGCGAACACCGGGGAGCTGTTTTTT. This sequence encodes CASSQAWGANTGELFF.

In its sample, this clonotype was seen a few times. The CDR3 DNA follows: TGTGCCAGCAGTTACTCGGGGACCTACCCCTACAATGAGCAGTTCTTC. Residues: CASSYSGTYPYNEQFF. The chain carries TRBV6-5 and TRBJ2-1, with D perhaps being TRBD1 or TRBD2 (5 bases each). The CDR3 is 16 residues long. CDR1 and CDR2 (germline): MNHEY, SVGAGI. Between the trimmed V and J ends, which lost 0 bases and 2 bases, there was a span of 11 bases.

A few counts support this clonotype. The J gene is TRBJ2-7, the V gene TRBV29-1; the match to TRBD2 covers 8 bases. V gave up 3 bases and J gave up 5 bases; unmatched junction bases: 9. Per the germline V gene, CDR1 is SQVTM and CDR2 is ANQGSEA. The CDR3 loop spans 14 amino acids. CDR3 residues: CSVEGSGRGNEQYF. The CDR3 DNA is TGCAGCGTTGAGGGTTCCGGGAGGGGCAACGAGCAGTACTTC.

This clonotype was detected only a few times. This chain links TRBV28 with TRBJ1-5; TRBD1 matches at 11 bases. The CDR3 is 18 amino acids. The germline V gene encodes CDR1 MDHEN and CDR2 SYDVKM. V shed 3 bases, J shed 0 bases, and the junction held 7 bases outside the gene matches. This CDR3 is CASSFPGQGGYSNQPQHF. CDR3 coding DNA: TGTGCCAGCAGTTTCCCGGGACAGGGGGGGTATAGCAATCAGCCCCAGCATTTT.

The chain has TRBV29-1 and TRBJ2-3; D is ambiguous. Germline V CDR1 and CDR2: SQVTM, ANQGSEA. The CDR3 extends over 11 amino acids. With 6 bases removed from V and 0 bases from J, the gap between germline ends came to 4 bases. The CDR3 DNA follows: TGCAGCGTAACAAGCACAGATACGCAGTATTTT. Protein sequence: CSVTSTDTQYF.

CDR3: CASSHATGEEETQYF. CDR3 coding DNA: TGTGCCAGCAGCCACGCGACAGGGGAAGAAGAGACCCAGTACTTC. This sequence joins TRBV28 and TRBJ2-5, with TRBD1 identical over 8 bases. CDR1 is MDHEN and CDR2 is SYDVKM in the germline V gene. The CDR3 spans 15 residues. V was pared by 6 bases and J by 3 bases, with 9 bases of the junction left unmatched.

This chain connects TRBV6-5 to TRBJ2-2; 14 nucleotides agree with TRBD2. V shed 6 bases and J 2 bases; nucleotides not matched to a gene: 8. There are 18 residues in the CDR3. Per germline, CDR1 MNHEY and CDR2 SVGAGI. The CDR3 sequence: CASSSGTSGSFNTGELFF. The CDR3, as DNA: TGTGCCAGCAGCTCAGGGACTAGCGGGAGCTTTAACACCGGGGAGCTGTTTTTT.

This rearrangement joins TRBV19 to TRBJ2-5; 10 bases match TRBD2. V was clipped by 2 bases and J by 0 bases; unmatched bases: 9. Germline V CDR1 and CDR2: LNHDA, SQIVND (reference sequence). The CDR3 sequence is 18 residues long. CDR3 region: CASSIRFSGRTYQETQYF. CDR3 coding DNA: TGTGCCAGTAGTATACGGTTTAGCGGGAGGACGTACCAAGAGACCCAGTACTTC.

This chain uses TRBV2 with TRBJ2-6, with D unclear. Germline assignment: CDR1 SNHLY and CDR2 FYNNEI. The CDR3 is 16 residues long. V was cut by 7 bases and J by 0 bases, with 13 bases left in between. The CDR3 DNA reads as TGTGCCAGCACCTTAGGACCCAACTCTGGGGCCAACGTCCTGACTTTC. Its protein product is CASTLGPNSGANVLTF. The full variable domain, rest sourced from reference TRBV2 and TRBJ2-6, is EPEVTQTPSHQVTQMGQEVILRCVPISNHLYFYWYRQILGQKVEFLVSFYNNEISEKSEIFDDQFSVERPDGSNFTLKIRSTKLEDSAMYFCASTLGPNSGANVLTFGAGSRLTVL.

This clonotype came up a few times. The chain links TRBV10-3 to TRBJ2-2; 9 nucleotides line up with TRBD1. The germline V gene has CDR1 ENHRY and CDR2 SYGVKD. The J segment lost 7 bases and the V segment lost 2 bases, leaving 11 bases of the junction unmatched. This CDR3 is built from 17 residues. CDR3 DNA: TGTGCCATCAGTGAGACCAAACAGGGGGCGAGGAGCGGGGAGCTGTTTTTT. Translation gives CAISETKQGARSGELFF.

This clonotype was seen only a few times. The chain combines TRBV2 with TRBJ1-4; TRBD1 aligns across 7 bases. This CDR3 has 15 residues. The germline V gene has CDR1 SNHLY and CDR2 FYNNEI. With 2 bases clipped from V and 5 bases from J, the junction kept 5 bases outside the gene matches. The CDR3 sequence is CASSEQGQQNEKLFF. CDR3 nucleotide sequence: TGTGCCAGCAGTGAACAGGGACAGCAAAATGAAAAACTGTTTTTT.